The sequence of this T cell receptor beta chain was determined in a study of cytomegalovirus exposure and HLA in healthy donors. Vbeta (60) and Jbeta (13) primers were used in the PCR. Data came from immunoSEQ multiplex PCR; TCRdb stores just in-frame clones and leaves some out. The table lists about 48,000 clones. The trim removed 4 bases at V and 4 bases at J, leaving 8 bases unmatched. CDR3 size: 16 residues. From germline, CDR1 is SGHDN and CDR2 FVKESK. What was sequenced was PBMCs. The clonotype comes from a male donor in good health and CMV-seropositive. The chain carries TRBV14 and TRBJ2-7; 12 bases are shared with TRBD1. CDR3 coding DNA: TGTGCCAGCAGCCCCATGGGACAGGGGGCTCCTTACGAGCAGTACTTC. Translated: CASSPMGQGAPYEQYF.